This TCR beta chain came from a study of cytomegalovirus exposure and HLA in healthy donors. General observations from the study: Apparent HLA restriction characterized most CMV-associated TCR beta chains in a later analysis. Common viral pathogens seemed, in a later analysis, to connect with several of the most significant clusters. In an earlier analysis, in around 590 donors, most V segments appeared productive either ~87% or ~30% of the time.

PCR involved 60 Vbeta and 13 Jbeta primers. Some clones are missing from TCRdb's copy, which holds only in-frame ones; the method was immunoSEQ multiplex PCR. The repertoire has 120,000 to 150,000 clones, roughly 73% of them found once; the top ten carry 1% to 1.5%. With 6 bases clipped from V and 4 bases from J, the junction kept 6 bases outside the gene matches. This CDR3 contains 14 residues. CDR1 SGHTA and CDR2 FQGNSA come from the germline V gene. A note on this clone: As yet, its antigen is unknown.

The sequence was collected from a woman between 40 and 55 years old in good health and CMV-seronegative. Sequencing was done on a sample of PBMCs. The rearrangement joins TRBV7-2 to TRBJ1-1; 9 nucleotides align to TRBD1. The CDR3 nucleotides are TGTGCCAGCAGTCAACAGGGGGCCAGCACTGAAGCTTTCTTT. Its protein is CASSQQGASTEAFF. The full variable domain, rest sourced from reference TRBV7-2 and TRBJ1-1, is GAGVSQSPSNKVTEKGKDVELRCDPISGHTALYWYRQSLGQGLEFLIYFQGNSAPDKSGLPSDRFSAERTGGSVSTLTIQRTQQEDSAVYLCASSQQGASTEAFFGQGTRLTVV.